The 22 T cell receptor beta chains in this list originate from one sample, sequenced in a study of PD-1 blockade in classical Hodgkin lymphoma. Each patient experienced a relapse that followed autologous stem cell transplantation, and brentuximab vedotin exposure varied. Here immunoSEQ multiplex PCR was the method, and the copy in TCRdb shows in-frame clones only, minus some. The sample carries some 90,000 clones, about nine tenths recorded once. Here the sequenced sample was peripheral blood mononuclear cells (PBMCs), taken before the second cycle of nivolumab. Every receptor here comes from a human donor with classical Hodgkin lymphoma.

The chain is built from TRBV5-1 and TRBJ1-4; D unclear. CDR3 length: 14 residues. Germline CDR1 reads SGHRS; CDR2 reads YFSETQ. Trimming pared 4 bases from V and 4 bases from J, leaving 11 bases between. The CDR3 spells CASSPSPVNEKLFF. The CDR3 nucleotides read TGCGCCAGCAGCCCATCCCCGGTTAATGAAAAACTGTTTTTT.

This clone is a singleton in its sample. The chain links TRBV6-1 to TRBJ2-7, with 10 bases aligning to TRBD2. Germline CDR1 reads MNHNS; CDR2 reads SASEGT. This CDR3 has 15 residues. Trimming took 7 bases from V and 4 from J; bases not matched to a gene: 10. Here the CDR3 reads CASTYFGLAEYEQYF. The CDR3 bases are TGTGCCAGCACCTATTTCGGACTAGCGGAGTACGAGCAGTACTTC.

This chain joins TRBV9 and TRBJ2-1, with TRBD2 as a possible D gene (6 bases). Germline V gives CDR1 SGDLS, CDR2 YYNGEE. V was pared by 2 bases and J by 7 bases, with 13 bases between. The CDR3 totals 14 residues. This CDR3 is CASSVAGLGNEQFF. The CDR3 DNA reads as TGTGCCAGCAGCGTGGCGGGGCTGGGGAATGAGCAGTTCTTC.

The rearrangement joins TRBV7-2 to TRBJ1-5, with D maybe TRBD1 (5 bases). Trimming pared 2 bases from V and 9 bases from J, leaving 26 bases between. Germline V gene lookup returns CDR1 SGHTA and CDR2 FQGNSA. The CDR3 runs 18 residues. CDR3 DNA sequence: TGTGCCAGCAGCTTAATCCCCGCGGTCGGGGCAGCCAGGTGGCCCCAGCATTTT. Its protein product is CASSLIPAVGAARWPQHF.

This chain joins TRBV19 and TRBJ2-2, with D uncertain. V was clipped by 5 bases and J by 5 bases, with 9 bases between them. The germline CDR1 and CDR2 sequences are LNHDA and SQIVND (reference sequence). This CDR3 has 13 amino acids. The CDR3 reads CASSPSSTGELFF. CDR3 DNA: TGTGCCAGTAGTCCGTCCTCGACCGGGGAGCTGTTTTTT. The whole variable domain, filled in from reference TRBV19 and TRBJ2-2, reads DGGITQSPKYLFRKEGQNVTLSCEQNLNHDAMYWYRQDPGQGLRLIYYSQIVNDFQKGDIAEGYSVSREKKESFPLTVTSAQKNPTAFYLCASSPSSTGELFFGEGSRLTVL.

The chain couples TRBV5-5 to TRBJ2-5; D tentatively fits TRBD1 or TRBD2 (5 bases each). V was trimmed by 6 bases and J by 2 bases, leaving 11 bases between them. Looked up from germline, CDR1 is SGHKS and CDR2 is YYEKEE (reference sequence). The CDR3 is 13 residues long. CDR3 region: CASKPGPQETQYF. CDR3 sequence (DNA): TGTGCCAGCAAACCGGGACCACAAGAGACCCAGTACTTC.

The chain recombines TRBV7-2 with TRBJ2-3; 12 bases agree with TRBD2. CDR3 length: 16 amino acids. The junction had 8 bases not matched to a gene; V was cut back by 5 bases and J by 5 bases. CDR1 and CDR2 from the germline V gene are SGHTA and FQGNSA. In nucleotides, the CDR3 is TGTGCCAGCAGCCCTCGACTAGCGGGAGCTCTAGATACGCAGTATTTT. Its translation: CASSPRLAGALDTQYF.

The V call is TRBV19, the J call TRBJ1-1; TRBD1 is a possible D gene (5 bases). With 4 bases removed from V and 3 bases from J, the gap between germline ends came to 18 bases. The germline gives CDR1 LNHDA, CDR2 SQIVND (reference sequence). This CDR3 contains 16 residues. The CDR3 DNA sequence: TGTGCCAGTAGTACTGGGGGATACGACAGAGACACTGAAGCTTTCTTT. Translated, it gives CASSTGGYDRDTEAFF.

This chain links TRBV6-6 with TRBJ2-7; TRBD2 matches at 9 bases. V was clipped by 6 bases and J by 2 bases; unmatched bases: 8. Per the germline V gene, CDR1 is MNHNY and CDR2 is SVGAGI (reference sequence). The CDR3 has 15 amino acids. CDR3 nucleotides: TGTGCCAGCAGATTTAGCGGGAGTCAGACCTACGAGCAGTACTTC. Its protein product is CASRFSGSQTYEQYF.

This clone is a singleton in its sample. DNA for the CDR3: TGCGCCAGCAGCGACGGGGGGACAGCATATTTT. The encoded protein is CASSDGGTAYF. The chain joins TRBV5-1 to TRBJ1-3; 7 bases fit TRBD1. Germline lookup yields CDR1 SGHRS and CDR2 YFSETQ. V lost 4 bases to trimming and J lost 15 bases; unmatched junction nucleotides: 7. The CDR3 totals 11 residues. The variable domain in full, completed from reference TRBV5-1 and TRBJ1-3, reads KAGVTQTPRYLIKTRGQQVTLSCSPISGHRSVSWYQQTPGQGLQFLFEYFSETQRNKGNFPGRFSGRQFSNSRSEMNVSTLELGDSALYLCASSDGGTAYFGEGSWLTVV.

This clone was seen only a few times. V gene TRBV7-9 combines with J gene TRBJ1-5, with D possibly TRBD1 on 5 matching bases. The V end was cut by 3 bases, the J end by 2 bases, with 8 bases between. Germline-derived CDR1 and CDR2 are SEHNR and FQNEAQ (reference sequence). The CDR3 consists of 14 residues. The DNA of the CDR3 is TGTGCCAGCAGCTTGGGGGAAGGCAATCAGCCCCAGCATTTT. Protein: CASSLGEGNQPQHF.

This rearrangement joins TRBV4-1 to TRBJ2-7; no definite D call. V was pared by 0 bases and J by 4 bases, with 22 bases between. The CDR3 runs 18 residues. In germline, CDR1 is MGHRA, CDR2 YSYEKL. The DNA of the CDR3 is TGCGCCAGCAGCCAAGATGATGCCAGCGTCCCTCCAATATACGAGCAGTACTTC. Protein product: CASSQDDASVPPIYEQYF.

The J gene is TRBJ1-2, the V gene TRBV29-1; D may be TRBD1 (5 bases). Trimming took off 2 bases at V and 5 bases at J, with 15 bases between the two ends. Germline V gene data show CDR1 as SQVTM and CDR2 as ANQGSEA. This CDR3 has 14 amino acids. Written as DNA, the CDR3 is TGCAGCGTTGAATTGAGGAGTACAGGATATGGCTACACCTTC. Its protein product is CSVELRSTGYGYTF.

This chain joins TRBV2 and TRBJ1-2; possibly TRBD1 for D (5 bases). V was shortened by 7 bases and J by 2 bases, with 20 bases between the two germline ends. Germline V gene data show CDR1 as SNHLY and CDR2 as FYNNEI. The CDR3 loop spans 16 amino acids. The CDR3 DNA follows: TGTGCCAGCACCTTCGGGGGGGGAAGAGCCAACTATGGCTACACCTTC. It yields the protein CASTFGGGRANYGYTF.

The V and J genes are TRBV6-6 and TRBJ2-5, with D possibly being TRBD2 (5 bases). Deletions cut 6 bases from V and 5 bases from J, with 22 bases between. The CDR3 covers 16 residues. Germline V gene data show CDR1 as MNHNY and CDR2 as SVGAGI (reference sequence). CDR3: CASRDLAERARETQYF. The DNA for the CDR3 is TGTGCCAGCAGGGATCTAGCTGAGAGGGCGCGGGAGACCCAGTACTTC.

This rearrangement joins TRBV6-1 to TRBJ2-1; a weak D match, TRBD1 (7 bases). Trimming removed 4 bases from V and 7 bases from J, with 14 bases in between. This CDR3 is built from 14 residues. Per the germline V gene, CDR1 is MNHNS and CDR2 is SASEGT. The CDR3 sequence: CASSAGGIANEQFF. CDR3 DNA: TGTGCCAGCAGTGCAGGGGGGATTGCAAATGAGCAGTTCTTC.

This CDR3 is CASTDPDRVGQPQHF. The CDR3 DNA reads as TGTGCCAGTACCGATCCGGACAGGGTTGGACAGCCCCAGCATTTT. The genes are TRBV19 and TRBJ1-5; 8 positions agree with TRBD1. Losses at the gene ends were 7 bases for V and 7 bases for J; bases not matched to a gene: 12. CDR3 length: 15 amino acids. Germline V CDR1 and CDR2: LNHDA, SQIVND (reference sequence).

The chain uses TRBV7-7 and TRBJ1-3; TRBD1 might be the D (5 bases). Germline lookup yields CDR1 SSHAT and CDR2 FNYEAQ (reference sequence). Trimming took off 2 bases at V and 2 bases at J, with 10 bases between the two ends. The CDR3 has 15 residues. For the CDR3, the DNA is TGTGCCAGCAGCTTAAGTCCAGGGCCTGGAAACACCATATATTTT. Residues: CASSLSPGPGNTIYF.

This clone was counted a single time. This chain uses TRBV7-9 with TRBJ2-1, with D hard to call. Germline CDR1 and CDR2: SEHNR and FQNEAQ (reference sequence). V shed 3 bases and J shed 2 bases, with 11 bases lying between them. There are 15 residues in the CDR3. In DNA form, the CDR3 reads TGTGCCAGCAGCTTTGGGGAATCACCCTACAATGAGCAGTTCTTC. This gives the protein CASSFGESPYNEQFF.

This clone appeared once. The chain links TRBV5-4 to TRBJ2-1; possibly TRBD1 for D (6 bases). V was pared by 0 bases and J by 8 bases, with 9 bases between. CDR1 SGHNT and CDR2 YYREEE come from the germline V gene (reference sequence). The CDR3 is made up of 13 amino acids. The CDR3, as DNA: TGTGCCAGCAGCTTGGAGTCAGGGGATGAGCAGTTCTTC. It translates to CASSLESGDEQFF.

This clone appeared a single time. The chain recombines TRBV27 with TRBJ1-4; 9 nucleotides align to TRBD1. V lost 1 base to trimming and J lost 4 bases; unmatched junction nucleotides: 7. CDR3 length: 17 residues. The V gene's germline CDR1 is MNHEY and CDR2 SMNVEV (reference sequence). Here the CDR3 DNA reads TGTGCCAGCAGTTTATACCCCCCGGGACAGGGTAATGAAAAACTGTTTTTT. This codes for CASSLYPPGQGNEKLFF.

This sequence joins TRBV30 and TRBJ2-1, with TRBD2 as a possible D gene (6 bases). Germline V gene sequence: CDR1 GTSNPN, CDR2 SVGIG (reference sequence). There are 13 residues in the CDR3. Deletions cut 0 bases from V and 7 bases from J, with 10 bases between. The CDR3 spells CAWSVGGKNEQFF. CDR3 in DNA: TGTGCCTGGAGTGTGGGCGGGAAGAATGAGCAGTTCTTC.